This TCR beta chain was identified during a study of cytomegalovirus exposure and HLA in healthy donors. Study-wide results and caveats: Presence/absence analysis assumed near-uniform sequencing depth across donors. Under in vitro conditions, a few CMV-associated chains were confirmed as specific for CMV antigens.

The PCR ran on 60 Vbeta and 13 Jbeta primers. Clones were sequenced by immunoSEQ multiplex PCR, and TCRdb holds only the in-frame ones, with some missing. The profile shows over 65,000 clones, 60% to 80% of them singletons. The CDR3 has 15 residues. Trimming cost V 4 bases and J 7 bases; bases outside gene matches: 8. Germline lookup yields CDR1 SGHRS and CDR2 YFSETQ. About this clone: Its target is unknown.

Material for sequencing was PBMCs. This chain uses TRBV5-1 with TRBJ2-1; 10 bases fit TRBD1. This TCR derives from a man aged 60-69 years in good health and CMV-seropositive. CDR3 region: CASSPGTGVVNEQFF. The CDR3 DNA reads TGCGCCAGCAGCCCCGGGACAGGGGTAGTGAATGAGCAGTTCTTC.